Given below is one T cell receptor (beta chain) in context. The sample belongs to a study of blood T cell repertoires in COVID-19. As for the study in general: Samples taken during acute and convalescent COVID-19 were collected in the United States, Italy and Spain. T cells, B-cell-depleted T cells, or PBMCs supplied cDNA or gDNA.

Per the study methods: Nucleated cell number was recorded as an estimate derived from reference gene primer amplification. Repertoires were generated with immunoSEQ multiplex PCR, while TCRdb's copy carries only in-frame clones and drops some. V and J calls plus clone size are reproduced from that table; the DNA served to infer D and trimming. Of 100,000 to 150,000 clones listed, around four fifths are singletons. Seattle researchers signed up patients amid active infection and tracked them longitudinally. V was pared by 2 bases and J by 0 bases, with 15 bases between. Germline V gene lookup returns CDR1 GTSNPN and CDR2 SVGIG (reference sequence). The CDR3 has 16 residues.

The rearrangement joins TRBV30 to TRBJ2-3, with D possibly being TRBD2 (6 bases). The sequence came from a man older than 75 with COVID-19, enrolled during active disease. Sequencing used peripheral blood. This CDR3 reads CAWSTGTHASTDTQYF. Written as DNA, the CDR3 is TGTGCCTGGAGTACCGGGACTCACGCTAGCACAGATACGCAGTATTTT.